This TCR beta chain was recorded in a study of blood T cell repertoires in COVID-19. Background on the study: Sites in the United States, Italy and Spain provided acute and convalescent COVID-19 samples. Sources were T cells, B-cell-depleted T cells, or PBMCs; the material itself was cDNA or gDNA.

The CDR3 is made up of 14 amino acids. V was shortened by 0 bases and J by 5 bases, with 11 bases between the two germline ends. Germline lookup yields CDR1 SGHRS and CDR2 YFSETQ. Original handling: Amplified reference gene primers provided the basis for estimating nucleated cell counts. Assay: immunoSEQ multiplex PCR; the TCRdb copy retains only in-frame clones and omits some. V and J calls and clone size are those listed in that table; D and trimming were worked out from the DNA. Of 130,000 to 150,000 clones listed, 88% are singletons. Sample: peripheral blood. This sequence was found in a man between 65 and 85 years old with acute or convalescent COVID-19. The V gene is TRBV5-1, the J gene TRBJ1-1; weak D call: TRBD1 (6 bases). The CDR3 nucleotides are TGCGCCAGCAGCTTGGAAACAGGGAAGACTGAAGCTTTCTTT. Protein sequence: CASSLETGKTEAFF. Variable domain in full (rest from reference TRBV5-1 and TRBJ1-1): KAGVTQTPRYLIKTRGQQVTLSCSPISGHRSVSWYQQTPGQGLQFLFEYFSETQRNKGNFPGRFSGRQFSNSRSEMNVSTLELGDSALYLCASSLETGKTEAFFGQGTRLTVV.